The 24 T cell receptor beta chains below were found in one sample sequenced in a study of T cells in Graves' hyperthyroidism and ophthalmopathy (dated by TCRdb to the late 2010s). The library was made by multiplex PCR. Sequencing took place on an Illumina HiSeq 2000. Amplification of TCR beta CDR3 regions was carried out from RNA transcripts. The TCR CDR3 was subjected to a first round of RT-PCR using the HTBI primer set and the Qiagen OneStep RT-PCR kit. The public reads were reanalyzed by TCRdb: fastp trimming at Q25, MiXCR alignment, in-frame beta chains only. CDR3 protein sequences are deduplicated, and each keeps its most common genes and DNA. The sample table lists hundreds of thousands of distinct CDR3 sequences, around 45% of them with a count of one. The ten largest clones take up 8.2% of the sample. Material: peripheral blood or thyroid tissue (not recorded which). The receptor source for this set is a woman aged 18 to 35 with Graves' hyperthyroidism. Donor details come from another sample of the same person, matched by shared clones.

The rearrangement joins TRBV7-2 to TRBJ1-4, with a possible D match to TRBD1 (5 bases). Trimming left V 3 bases short and J 11 bases short, with 10 bases between. The V gene's germline CDR1 is SGHTA and CDR2 FQGNSA. There are 12 residues in the CDR3. The CDR3 DNA is TGTGCCAGCAGCTTGGGTGCAGGGAAACTGTTTTTT. The encoded protein is CASSLGAGKLFF.

At least ten counts were recorded for this clonotype. The J gene is TRBJ2-3, the V gene TRBV10-3, with no clear D. Germline V gives CDR1 ENHRY, CDR2 SYGVKD. The V end lost 0 bases, the J end lost 1 base, and 2 bases lay between the germline ends. The CDR3 length is 13 residues. CDR3 DNA sequence: TGTGCCATCAGTGAGTCAGGCACAGATACGCAGTATTTT. Its translation: CAISESGTDTQYF.

V gene TRBV7-9 combines with J gene TRBJ2-6, with D tentatively TRBD1 (5 bases). Deletions cut 5 bases from V and 2 bases from J, with 16 bases between. Germline CDR1 and CDR2: SEHNR and FQNEAQ (reference sequence). This CDR3 comprises 17 residues. The DNA for the CDR3 is TGTGCCAGCAGCAAGTGGGCCAAGGGGACTGGGGCCAACGTCCTGACTTTC. This encodes CASSKWAKGTGANVLTF.

J is TRBJ1-2 and V is TRBV29-1; TRBD1 aligns across 9 bases. V trimming: 8 bases; J trimming: 8 bases; junction bases outside the gene matches: 9. The CDR3 has 12 amino acids. Looked up from germline, CDR1 is SQVTM and CDR2 is ANQGSEA. In DNA, the CDR3 is TGCAGCACCTTATCGGGGACAGGGGGCTACACCTTC. It encodes CSTLSGTGGYTF.

This clonotype was detected only a few times. A much larger clone sits a single nucleotide away, making a read error possible. The rearrangement links TRBV7-2 to TRBJ1-2, with a possible D match to TRBD1 (6 bases). V was cut by 0 bases and J by 8 bases, with 10 bases left in between. The CDR3 has 13 residues. Germline lookup yields CDR1 SGHTA and CDR2 FQGNSA. CDR3 sequence (DNA): TGTGCCAGCAGCTTAGCGCAGGGGCACGGCTACACCTTC. It encodes CASSLAQGHGYTF.

This clonotype has a handful of counts. The chain links TRBV5-1 to TRBJ1-2, with 8 bases matching TRBD1. V was clipped by 0 bases and J by 3 bases; unmatched bases: 13. The germline V gene has CDR1 SGHRS and CDR2 YFSETQ. This CDR3 comprises 18 residues. The CDR3 coding sequence is TGCGCCAGCAGCTTGGAGGCGACAGGGGCAGAAAGGGACTATGGCTACACCTTC. This translates into CASSLEATGAERDYGYTF.

A remark on this clonotype: An end of the junction does not agree with germline; a read error may underlie this. The genes are TRBV24-1 and TRBJ1-2; D gene ambiguous. The germline CDR1 and CDR2 sequences are KGHDR and SFDVKD. The CDR3 has 12 amino acids. DNA of the CDR3: TGTGCCACCAGTCCAGAGAGGTTAGGCTACGCCTTC. It translates to CATSPERLGYAF.

This clonotype was counted ten times or more. As DNA, the CDR3 is TGTGCCAGCAACACTGGGGCCAACGTCCTGACTTTC. Its translation is CASNTGANVLTF. This sequence joins TRBV7-8 and TRBJ2-6; D is ambiguous. This CDR3 has 12 amino acids. Germline V gene sequence: CDR1 SGHVS, CDR2 FQNEAQ. Trimming shortened V by 7 bases and J by 2 bases, and 3 bases separated the two germline ends.

The chain couples TRBV19 to TRBJ1-6; D gene uncertain. CDR1 LNHDA and CDR2 SQIVND come from the germline V gene (reference sequence). Deletions cut 7 bases from V and 7 bases from J, with 14 bases between. The CDR3 extends over 14 amino acids. For the CDR3, the DNA is TGTGCCAGTACCCGGACGGTGGGGAATTCACCCCTCCACTTT. This gives the protein CASTRTVGNSPLHF.

There are a few counts of this clonotype. The CDR3 loop is CSAMKGVTEAFF. The CDR3 nucleotides read TGCAGTGCTATGAAGGGAGTCACTGAAGCTTTCTTT. J is TRBJ1-1 and V is TRBV20-1; the D is unclear. Germline loops: CDR1 DFQATT, CDR2 SNEGSKA (reference sequence). Trimming pared 4 bases from V and 4 bases from J, leaving 10 bases between. CDR3 length equals 12 residues.

To note about this clonotype: This CDR3 is missing its conserved last phenylalanine or tryptophan, likely due to a read error. The gene calls are TRBV2 and TRBJ1-2; tentatively, D is TRBD1 (6 bases). Germline V gene sequence: CDR1 SNHLY, CDR2 FYNNEI. The CDR3 sequence is 14 residues long. The CDR3 sequence: CVSLSGDEGYGYTS. In nucleotides, the CDR3 is TGTGTCAGCCTCTCAGGGGACGAGGGCTATGGCTACACCTCC.

This rearrangement joins TRBV4-3 to TRBJ2-5; the match to TRBD1 covers 8 bases. The ends lost 0 bases at V and 3 bases at J; junction bases unmatched: 9. CDR3 size: 17 residues. From germline, CDR1 is LGHNA and CDR2 YSLEER. CDR3 sequence (DNA): TGCGCCAGCAGCCAAGATGGCTTGAGGACAGGGAAAGAGACCCAGTACTTC. Protein product: CASSQDGLRTGKETQYF.

This clonotype was detected many times. This chain joins TRBV2 and TRBJ1-6; D is possibly TRBD1 (6 bases). The germline V gene has CDR1 SNHLY and CDR2 FYNNEI. Trimming pared 3 bases from V and 10 bases from J, leaving 10 bases between. The CDR3 has 13 residues. DNA of the CDR3: TGTGCCAGCAGTGACACAGGGAACTCACCCCTCCACTTT. Its protein product is CASSDTGNSPLHF.

This chain joins TRBV20-1 and TRBJ2-7; 8 nucleotides align to TRBD2. This CDR3 region has 16 residues. V dropped 1 base and J dropped 0; count of bases not matched to a gene: 8. Germline V gene data show CDR1 as DFQATT and CDR2 as SNEGSKA (reference sequence). CDR3 nucleotides: TGCAGTGCTAGAGCGAATGGAGCGGGGGCCTCCTACGAGCAGTACTTC. This translates into CSARANGAGASYEQYF.

This clonotype was observed many times. This sequence joins TRBV9 and TRBJ1-4, with 7 positions matching TRBD1. The CDR3 consists of 14 residues. CDR1 is SGDLS and CDR2 is YYNGEE in the germline V gene. Trimming at V came to 4 bases and at J to 8 bases, leaving 8 bases not matched to a gene. The CDR3 spells CASSKTGRDEKLFF. CDR3 sequence (DNA): TGTGCCAGCAGCAAGACAGGGAGGGACGAAAAACTGTTTTTT.

This clonotype was observed a few times. The V call is TRBV19, the J call TRBJ1-5; TRBD1 might be the D (5 bases). There are 16 residues in the CDR3. Germline V gene lookup returns CDR1 LNHDA and CDR2 SQIVND (reference sequence). The V end lost 1 base, the J end lost 0 bases, and 10 bases lay between the germline ends. CDR3 in DNA: TGTGCCAGTAGTATAGGGGGGGACGGTAGCAATCAGCCCCAGCATTTT. Translated: CASSIGGDGSNQPQHF.

The table lists this clonotype with many counts. The gene calls are TRBV7-2 and TRBJ2-5; TRBD1 matches at 8 bases. Germline trimming cut 5 bases from V and 4 bases from J; bases unmatched to any gene: 6. The V gene's germline CDR1 is SGHTA and CDR2 FQGNSA. CDR3 size: 14 residues. The CDR3 loop is CASSVSGTGETQYF. The DNA of the CDR3 is TGTGCCAGCAGCGTATCCGGGACAGGAGAGACCCAGTACTTC.

This clonotype has a count of ten or more. The chain is built from TRBV10-3 and TRBJ2-5; D remains unclear. Germline V CDR1 and CDR2: ENHRY, SYGVKD. Trimming stripped 10 bases from V and 5 bases from J, with 5 bases between. This CDR3 spans 9 amino acids. The CDR3 DNA reads TGTGCCAAAGGGGAGACCCAGTACTTC. Its translation is CAKGETQYF.

This clonotype was counted between two and nine times. Mismatch with germline at one junction end may stem from a read error. This chain connects TRBV10-3 to TRBJ1-6; D is unclear. The CDR3 has 16 amino acids. Germline loops: CDR1 ENHRY, CDR2 SYGVKD. Written as DNA, the CDR3 is TGTGCCAGCAGTTACTCTTCAGCTGGTACGCGCTCACCCCTCCACTTT. Encoded protein: CASSYSSAGTRSPLHF.

The table lists this clonotype with many counts. The chain links TRBV7-2 to TRBJ2-5, with 7 nucleotides matching TRBD2. The CDR3 consists of 13 residues. The trim removed 6 bases at V and 7 bases at J, leaving 8 bases unmatched. Germline-derived CDR1 and CDR2 are SGHTA and FQGNSA. The CDR3 sequence: CASRGEGRGTQYF. The DNA for the CDR3 is TGTGCCAGCAGGGGGGAGGGTCGTGGGACCCAGTACTTC.

As to this clonotype: This may stem from a read error, because a much larger clone lies one nucleotide away. V usage is TRBV15 and J usage is TRBJ2-2, with unresolved D. From germline, CDR1 is LNHNV and CDR2 YYDKDF (reference sequence). Trimming removed 7 bases from V and 1 base from J, with 1 base in between. There are 11 residues in the CDR3. The CDR3 reads CATKNTGELFF. The CDR3 region has the DNA TGTGCCACCAAGAACACCGGGGAGCTGTTTTTT.

The rearrangement joins TRBV19 to TRBJ1-5; possibly TRBD1 for D (6 bases). The CDR3 consists of 15 residues. V shed 11 bases and J shed 4 bases, with 21 bases lying between them. Germline-derived CDR1 and CDR2 are LNHDA and SQIVND (reference sequence). The CDR3 bases are TGTGCCTGGAGTTACACCGGGACACAGAATCAGCCCCAGCATTTT. This sequence encodes CAWSYTGTQNQPQHF.

This clonotype has just a few counts. The chain is built from TRBV15 and TRBJ2-7; 9 positions match TRBD2. The CDR3 spans 16 residues. Losses at the gene ends were 1 base for V and 2 bases for J; bases not matched to a gene: 6. The germline V gene encodes CDR1 LNHNV and CDR2 YYDKDF (reference sequence). CDR3 bases: TGTGCCACCAGCAGAGGGGCTAGCGGGGCCCCCTACGAGCAGTACTTC. This sequence encodes CATSRGASGAPYEQYF.

This clonotype was observed at least ten times. One end of the junction varies from germline; a read error may be responsible. V usage is TRBV10-3 and J usage is TRBJ1-1; D uncertain. CDR1 is ENHRY, CDR2 SYGVKD, per germline. The CDR3 has 11 amino acids. The CDR3: CASSDLAEAFF. The CDR3 DNA reads as TGTGCCAGCAGTGATCTCGCTGAAGCTTTCTTT.